The 32 T cell receptor beta chains listed next were all sequenced from one sample in a study of T-cell reconstitution after alpha-beta-depleted transplantation in children. Unique molecular identifiers were used to barcode this TCRbeta library. TCRdb re-called the PCR reads with MiXCR, one entry per CDR3 protein. The sample includes about 120,000 distinct CDR3 sequences, 10% of them seen just once. The source material was PBMCs, sampled before TCRalphabeta/CD19-depleted stem cell transplant. Receptors originate from a boy aged 2 to 10 with acute lymphoblastic leukemia, due to receive a stem cell transplant.

The chain joins TRBV7-9 to TRBJ1-2; 8 bases fit TRBD1. Germline V gene sequence: CDR1 SEHNR, CDR2 FQNEAQ (reference sequence). The CDR3 extends over 15 amino acids. With 5 bases clipped from V and 3 bases from J, the junction kept 8 bases outside the gene matches. The CDR3 reads CASSPRGRSDYGYTF. CDR3 in DNA: TGTGCCAGCAGCCCCAGGGGGCGCAGTGACTATGGCTACACCTTC.

In DNA form, the CDR3 reads TGCAGCGTATCTGGGACTAGCGGGAGGGGTCGTTCGGGCGAGCAGTACTTC. This gives the protein CSVSGTSGRGRSGEQYF. The gene calls are TRBV29-1 and TRBJ2-7; 16 bases map to TRBD2. The V and J ends lost 6 bases and 6 bases, in that order; junction bases with no gene match: 14. CDR1 and CDR2 (germline): SQVTM, ANQGSEA. This CDR3 contains 17 residues.

This clonotype occurred a few times. V usage is TRBV5-1 and J usage is TRBJ1-4, with D possibly matching TRBD1 (6 bases). CDR3 length equals 16 residues. The V and J ends lost 0 bases and 6 bases respectively, with 15 bases between them. Germline assignment: CDR1 SGHRS and CDR2 YFSETQ. The CDR3 sequence is CASSLGGPYEDEKLFF. CDR3 bases: TGCGCCAGCAGCTTGGGGGGGCCGTATGAAGATGAAAAACTGTTTTTT.

This chain links TRBV20-1 with TRBJ2-3, with D possibly being TRBD2 (6 bases). CDR3 size: 14 residues. V lost 6 bases and J 2 bases, leaving 15 bases between the germline ends. From germline, CDR1 is DFQATT and CDR2 SNEGSKA (reference sequence). The CDR3 is CSAPWRGPTDTQYF. CDR3 DNA sequence: TGCAGTGCACCTTGGCGGGGTCCCACAGATACGCAGTATTTT.

V is TRBV24-1 and J is TRBJ1-1; D is perhaps TRBD1 (6 bases). The CDR3 is 12 residues long. V lost 0 bases, J lost 9 bases, and 7 bases lay in between. Germline loops: CDR1 KGHDR, CDR2 SFDVKD. The CDR3 DNA reads TGTGCCACCAGTGATTTGACAGGGCAAGCTTTCTTT. It specifies CATSDLTGQAFF.

This clonotype was counted a few times. J is TRBJ2-5 and V is TRBV7-6; possibly TRBD2 for D (6 bases). V was pared by 5 bases and J by 4 bases, with 14 bases between. This CDR3 comprises 14 residues. CDR1 is SGHVS and CDR2 is FNYEAQ in the germline V gene. This CDR3 reads CASSLTGERETQYF. The CDR3 DNA follows: TGTGCCAGCAGCCTAACGGGGGAGCGAGAGACCCAGTACTTC. Full variable domain (remainder filled in from reference TRBV7-6 and TRBJ2-5): GAGVSQSPRYKVTKRGQDVALRCDPISGHVSLYWYRQALGQGPEFLTYFNYEAQQDKSGLPNDRFSAERPEGSISTLTIQRTEQRDSAMYRCASSLTGERETQYFGPGTRLLVL.

At least ten counts were recorded for this clonotype. The rearrangement joins TRBV12-3 or TRBV12-4 to TRBJ2-7; possible D gene TRBD1, 6 bases. Trimming took off 2 bases at V and 6 bases at J, with 14 bases between the two ends. The length of the CDR3 is 14 residues. CDR3 sequence: CASSLRAGVSEQYF. As DNA, the CDR3 is TGTGCCAGCAGTTTACGGGCAGGGGTGTCCGAGCAGTACTTC.

This clonotype was observed at least ten times. The chain uses TRBV5-1 and TRBJ2-5, with 13 bases fitting TRBD2. Germline trimming cut 0 bases from V and 7 bases from J; bases unmatched to any gene: 6. CDR1 and CDR2 (germline): SGHRS, YFSETQ. The CDR3 has 16 amino acids. CDR3 nucleotides: TGCGCCAGCAGCTTGGGACTAGCGGGAGGAACCGGGACCCAGTACTTC. Its protein product is CASSLGLAGGTGTQYF.

The sample holds many counts of this clonotype. V gene TRBV12-3 or TRBV12-4 combines with J gene TRBJ2-7; D is uncertain. This CDR3 is built from 11 residues. Between the trimmed V and J ends, which lost 1 base and 5 bases, there was a span of 3 bases. CDR3 nucleotide sequence: TGTGCCAGCAGTTTAGGTAACGAGCAGTACTTC. This gives the protein CASSLGNEQYF.

Only a few counts were recorded for this clonotype. This rearrangement joins TRBV27 to TRBJ2-3, with D unresolved. The germline V gene encodes CDR1 MNHEY and CDR2 SMNVEV (reference sequence). V lost 5 bases and J lost 0, with 12 bases in between. The CDR3 sequence is 15 residues long. In DNA, the CDR3 is TGTGCCAGCAGTAGGCAGGTCCCAAGCACAGATACGCAGTATTTT. This gives the protein CASSRQVPSTDTQYF.

V usage is TRBV6-2 or TRBV6-3 and J usage is TRBJ2-7; TRBD2 aligns across 11 bases. Losses at the gene ends were 5 bases for V and 4 bases for J; bases not matched to a gene: 4. The CDR3 runs to 14 residues. CDR1 and CDR2 from the germline V gene are MNHEY and SVGEGT. CDR3 region: CASSILAGGYEQYF. The CDR3 nucleotides read TGTGCCAGCAGTATCCTAGCGGGAGGTTACGAGCAGTACTTC.

V gene TRBV15 combines with J gene TRBJ2-1; D is perhaps TRBD1 (5 bases). Germline V gives CDR1 LNHNV, CDR2 YYDKDF (reference sequence). The CDR3 loop spans 17 amino acids. Trimming cost V 1 base and J 3 bases, with 16 bases left between them. The CDR3 reads CATSRGRQGDIYNEQFF. The CDR3 nucleotides are TGTGCCACCAGCAGAGGTCGGCAGGGCGATATCTACAATGAGCAGTTCTTC.

This clonotype appeared a few times. This rearrangement joins TRBV29-1 to TRBJ1-6; possibly TRBD1 for D (5 bases). V was shortened by 5 bases and J by 9 bases, with 14 bases between the two germline ends. The CDR3 has 13 residues. Germline V gene data show CDR1 as SQVTM and CDR2 as ANQGSEA. The CDR3 loop is CSVQQDLVSPLHF. The CDR3 DNA reads as TGCAGCGTTCAACAGGACCTAGTTTCACCCCTCCACTTT.

This clonotype came up a few times. The chain joins TRBV16 to TRBJ2-7, with no clear D. V gave up 2 bases and J gave up 5 bases, with 7 bases separating them. CDR3 length: 12 amino acids. CDR1 is KGHSY, CDR2 FQNENV, per germline. CDR3 amino acids: CASSQRWDEQYF. CDR3 DNA: TGTGCCAGCAGCCAAAGGTGGGACGAGCAGTACTTC.

The chain is built from TRBV18 and TRBJ1-2, with D possibly matching TRBD1 (5 bases). The CDR3 is 16 residues long. Per germline, CDR1 KGHSH and CDR2 LQKENI. Between the trimmed V and J ends, which lost 1 base and 4 bases, there was a span of 16 bases. The CDR3 here is CASSPRHGQAVYGYTF. The CDR3 coding sequence is TGTGCCAGCTCACCACGGCATGGACAAGCAGTCTATGGCTACACCTTC.

The sample holds a few counts of this clonotype. The chain employs TRBV20-1 and TRBJ1-1; 7 positions match TRBD1. CDR1 and CDR2 (germline): DFQATT, SNEGSKA (reference sequence). The CDR3 runs to 12 residues. The junction had 3 bases not matched to a gene; V was cut back by 3 bases and J by 5 bases. The CDR3 region has the DNA TGCAGTGCTAGGAGGGGGCTTACTGAAGCTTTCTTT. This translates into CSARRGLTEAFF.

This clonotype appeared many times. This rearrangement joins TRBV7-3 to TRBJ2-1, with 10 bases matching TRBD1. This CDR3 is built from 15 residues. The germline V gene has CDR1 SGHTA and CDR2 FQGTGA. The junction had 9 bases not matched to a gene; V was cut back by 5 bases and J by 8 bases. Here the CDR3 DNA reads TGTGCCAGCAGCCCCCGGGACAGGGGTAGGGATGAGCAGTTCTTC. This sequence encodes CASSPRDRGRDEQFF.

There are many counts of this clonotype. The gene calls are TRBV20-1 and TRBJ2-3; D remains unclear. Germline V lookup: CDR1 DFQATT, CDR2 SNEGSKA (reference sequence). With 1 base removed from V and 1 base from J, the gap between germline ends came to 6 bases. The CDR3 runs 13 residues. CDR3 loop: CSARAEGTDTQYF. CDR3 coding DNA: TGCAGTGCTAGAGCAGAAGGCACAGATACGCAGTATTTT.

This clonotype was detected ten times or more. The chain uses TRBV29-1 and TRBJ2-7; a possible D gene is TRBD1 (5 bases). This CDR3 region has 13 residues. Germline assignment: CDR1 SQVTM and CDR2 ANQGSEA. Deletions cut 6 bases from V and 0 bases from J, with 12 bases between. DNA of the CDR3: TGCAGCGTAAGACCGACAGCCTCCTACGAGCAGTACTTC. Encoded protein: CSVRPTASYEQYF.

The chain couples TRBV18 to TRBJ1-4, with unresolved D. This CDR3 comprises 13 residues. Germline V gene data show CDR1 as KGHSH and CDR2 as LQKENI. V was trimmed by 3 bases and J by 7 bases, leaving 9 bases between them. This chain's CDR3 is CASSPGRGEKLFF. The CDR3 DNA follows: TGTGCCAGCTCACCCGGACGGGGTGAAAAACTGTTTTTT.

The J gene is TRBJ2-5, the V gene TRBV20-1; D unresolved. This CDR3 contains 14 residues. The germline V and J ends were trimmed by 6 bases and 5 bases, with 19 bases remaining between them. Germline CDR1 and CDR2: DFQATT and SNEGSKA (reference sequence). The CDR3 protein is CSAEASPSLETQYF. CDR3 bases: TGCAGTGCAGAGGCCTCCCCTTCCCTGGAGACCCAGTACTTC.

The genes are TRBV12-5 and TRBJ1-2; no reliable D call. Germline CDR1 reads LGHNT; CDR2 reads FRNRAP. With 1 base removed from V and 4 bases from J, the gap between germline ends came to 7 bases. The CDR3 sequence is 13 residues long. The CDR3 DNA reads TGTGCTAGTGGTTTGGACGGGCTCTATGGCTACACCTTC. Translation gives CASGLDGLYGYTF.

The rearrangement uses TRBV2 and TRBJ1-3; a possible D gene is TRBD1 (5 bases). Trimming removed 2 bases from V and 0 bases from J, with 5 bases in between. The germline V gene encodes CDR1 SNHLY and CDR2 FYNNEI. The CDR3 runs 14 residues. The CDR3: CASSERGSGNTIYF. The CDR3 DNA sequence: TGTGCCAGCAGTGAAAGGGGCTCTGGAAACACCATATATTTT.

The CDR3 nucleotides are TGTGCCAGCAGTTACTCCTTACATAGCGGGAGTTACGAGCAGTACTTC. This sequence encodes CASSYSLHSGSYEQYF. V usage is TRBV6-5 and J usage is TRBJ2-7; 9 bases are a match to TRBD2. Trimming removed 0 bases from V and 4 bases from J; junction bases left unmatched: 7. Per germline, CDR1 MNHEY and CDR2 SVGAGI. The CDR3 extends over 16 amino acids.

The rearrangement joins TRBV6-5 to TRBJ1-4; D uncertain. The germline V gene has CDR1 MNHEY and CDR2 SVGAGI. The CDR3 covers 13 residues. The V and J ends lost 4 bases and 8 bases respectively, with 11 bases between them. In nucleotides, the CDR3 is TGTGCCAGCAGTTCGACAAGGCGCGAAAAACTGTTTTTT. It is translated as CASSSTRREKLFF.

This clonotype occurred many times. V is TRBV12-3 or TRBV12-4 and J is TRBJ1-5; D may be TRBD1 (5 bases). CDR3 length equals 12 residues. V was shortened by 10 bases and J by 7 bases, with 14 bases between the two germline ends. CDR3 in DNA: TGTGCCACAAGGGGCCCTTCGCAGCCCCAGCATTTT. Amino acid sequence: CATRGPSQPQHF.

Ten or more counts support this clonotype. The chain recombines TRBV20-1 with TRBJ2-7, with 9 bases aligning to TRBD2. Germline CDR1 and CDR2: DFQATT and SNEGSKA (reference sequence). The CDR3 totals 15 residues. V was pared by 3 bases and J by 5 bases, with 11 bases of the junction left unmatched. The CDR3 protein is CSARGLAGFLDEQYF. CDR3 DNA: TGCAGTGCTAGGGGCCTAGCGGGATTTCTGGACGAGCAGTACTTC.

This clonotype was detected many times. In nucleotides, the CDR3 is TGTGCCAGCAGTTTAGGGGGGAGAGCAGCAGATACGCAGTATTTT. It codes for CASSLGGRAADTQYF. V is TRBV12-3 or TRBV12-4 and J is TRBJ2-3; the D call may be TRBD1 or TRBD2 (5 bases each). The CDR3 spans 15 residues. Trimming pared 1 base from V and 4 bases from J, leaving 12 bases between.

This clonotype was seen more than once but under ten times. The V gene is TRBV7-9, the J gene TRBJ2-1, with D possibly being TRBD2 (6 bases). The CDR3 loop spans 15 amino acids. Deletions cut 3 bases from V and 4 bases from J, with 13 bases between. CDR1 is SEHNR, CDR2 FQNEAQ, per germline (reference sequence). Written as DNA, the CDR3 is TGTGCCAGCAGCTTCTTCAAGCGGGCGTACAATGAGCAGTTCTTC. It specifies CASSFFKRAYNEQFF.

In its sample, this clonotype was seen a few times. The gene calls are TRBV29-1 and TRBJ2-7; 7 positions match TRBD1. CDR1 is SQVTM and CDR2 is ANQGSEA in the germline V gene. This CDR3 has 12 amino acids. J gave up 4 bases and V 4 bases, and 4 bases lay outside the gene matches. The CDR3 DNA reads as TGCAGCGTTGTTGGGACAGCGTACGAGCAGTACTTC. It yields the protein CSVVGTAYEQYF.

The CDR3 here is CATSRDLLAGSMNEQFF. CDR3 in DNA: TGTGCCACCAGCAGAGATTTACTAGCGGGATCAATGAATGAGCAGTTCTTC. This chain joins TRBV15 and TRBJ2-1; 10 bases match TRBD2. The CDR3 extends over 17 amino acids. The V and J ends lost 0 bases and 7 bases, in that order; junction bases with no gene match: 9. Germline loops: CDR1 LNHNV, CDR2 YYDKDF (reference sequence).

The chain is built from TRBV24-1 and TRBJ2-2; TRBD2 aligns across 7 bases. With 3 bases clipped from V and 6 bases from J, the junction kept 6 bases outside the gene matches. Germline CDR1 is KGHDR and CDR2 is SFDVKD. The length of the CDR3 is 15 residues. CDR3 loop: CATSDRLARPGELFF. The CDR3 nucleotides are TGTGCCACCAGTGATCGACTAGCCCGGCCCGGGGAGCTGTTTTTT.